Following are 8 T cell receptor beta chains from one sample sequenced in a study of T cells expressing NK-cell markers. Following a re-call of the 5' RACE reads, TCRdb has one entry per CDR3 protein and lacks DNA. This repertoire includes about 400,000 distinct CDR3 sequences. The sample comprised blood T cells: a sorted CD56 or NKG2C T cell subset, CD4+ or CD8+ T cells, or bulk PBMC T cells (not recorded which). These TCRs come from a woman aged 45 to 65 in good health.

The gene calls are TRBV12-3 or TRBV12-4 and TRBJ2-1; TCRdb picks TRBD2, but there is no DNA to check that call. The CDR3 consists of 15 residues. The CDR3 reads CASSRLAGGPAEQFF.

The chain's CDR3 is CASSRVRSGRTSTDTQYF. This chain links TRBV18 with TRBJ2-3; the D call of TRBD2 rests on TCRdb alone, since no DNA is present to check it. CDR3 length: 18 amino acids. Per germline, CDR1 KGHSH and CDR2 LQKENI.

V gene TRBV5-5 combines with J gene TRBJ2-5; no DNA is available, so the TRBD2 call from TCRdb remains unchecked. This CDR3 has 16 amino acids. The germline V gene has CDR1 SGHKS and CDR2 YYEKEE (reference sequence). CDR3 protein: CASSLRGLANGETQYF.

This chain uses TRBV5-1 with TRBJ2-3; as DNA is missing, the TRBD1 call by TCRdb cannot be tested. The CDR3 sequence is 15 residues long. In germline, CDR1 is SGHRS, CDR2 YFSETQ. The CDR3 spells CASSVEKGPTDTQYF.

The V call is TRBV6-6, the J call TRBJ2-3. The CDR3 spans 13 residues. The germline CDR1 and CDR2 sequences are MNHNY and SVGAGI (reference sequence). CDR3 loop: CASSYSSEVAQYF.

CDR3 protein: CASIPSGRQGKFYQPQHF. The rearrangement uses TRBV6-1 and TRBJ1-5; the TRBD1 assignment by TCRdb is unverifiable without DNA. The germline gives CDR1 MNHNS, CDR2 SASEGT. This CDR3 is built from 18 residues.

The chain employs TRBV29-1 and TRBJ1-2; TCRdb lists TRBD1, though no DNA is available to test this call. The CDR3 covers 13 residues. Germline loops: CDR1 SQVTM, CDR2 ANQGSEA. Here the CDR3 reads CSARAVGDYGYTF.

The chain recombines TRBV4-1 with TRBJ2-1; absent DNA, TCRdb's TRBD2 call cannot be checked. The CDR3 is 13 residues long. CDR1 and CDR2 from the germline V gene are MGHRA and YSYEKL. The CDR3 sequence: CASSQGPLGEQFF.